The next 15 T cell receptor beta chains were all read from a single sample in a study of somatic mutations in cytotoxic T cells in rheumatoid arthritis. Here immunoSEQ multiplex PCR was the method, and the copy in TCRdb shows in-frame clones only, minus some. The sample gives some 4,300 clones, 80% of which show up once; approximately 30% is in the top ten. Sequencing was carried out using CD8+ T cells sorted from blood. Receptor source: an older woman with rheumatoid arthritis.

This clone was observed a handful of times. DNA for the CDR3: TGTGCCAGCAGCTTCGGACTAGCGGGGGGTACGGATGAGCAGTTCTTC. This translates into CASSFGLAGGTDEQFF. This chain uses TRBV7-8 with TRBJ2-1; 14 bases fit TRBD2. Germline assignment: CDR1 SGHVS and CDR2 FQNEAQ. The CDR3 extends over 16 amino acids. Unmatched junction bases numbered 6, after V lost 3 bases and J lost 8 bases.

The chain links TRBV4-2 to TRBJ1-5; D not resolved. V dropped 5 bases and J dropped 6 bases, with 11 bases sitting between them. CDR1 and CDR2 from the germline V gene are LGHNA and YNFKEQ. The CDR3 consists of 13 residues. The CDR3 sequence: CASSDYLAQPQHF. DNA of the CDR3: TGTGCCAGCAGCGATTATCTGGCTCAGCCCCAGCATTTT.

The CDR3 bases are TGCGCCAGCAGCCAAGAGGAGACTAGCGGGGGCCTCTACGAGCAGTACTTC. Translated: CASSQEETSGGLYEQYF. V gene TRBV4-1 combines with J gene TRBJ2-7; TRBD2 aligns across 12 bases. Germline V gives CDR1 MGHRA, CDR2 YSYEKL. V was clipped by 0 bases and J by 3 bases; unmatched bases: 6. The CDR3 runs to 17 residues.

The rearrangement uses TRBV7-8 and TRBJ2-7; 7 bases agree with TRBD1. Germline trimming cut 5 bases from V and 4 bases from J; bases unmatched to any gene: 11. The CDR3 extends over 15 amino acids. CDR1 is SGHVS and CDR2 is FQNEAQ in the germline V gene. CDR3 sequence reads: CASSPDRDSSYEQYV. DNA for the CDR3: TGTGCCAGCAGCCCTGACAGGGATTCGTCGTACGAGCAGTACGTC.

The chain joins TRBV4-1 to TRBJ1-1, with D maybe TRBD1 (6 bases). The CDR3 loop spans 17 amino acids. CDR1 MGHRA and CDR2 YSYEKL come from the germline V gene. The ends were cut back, 6 bases at V and 2 bases at J, with 22 bases in the middle. This CDR3 reads CASSRDTGYPSNTEAFF. In nucleotides, the CDR3 is TGCGCCAGCAGTCGGGACACGGGATATCCCTCAAACACTGAAGCTTTCTTT.

The chain recombines TRBV19 with TRBJ1-4; D is ambiguous. The CDR3 runs to 13 residues. The germline gives CDR1 LNHDA, CDR2 SQIVND (reference sequence). Trimming pared 3 bases from V and 5 bases from J, leaving 7 bases between. The CDR3 DNA reads as TGTGCCAGTAGTATTTCCCTCAATGAAAAACTGTTTTTT. Amino acid sequence: CASSISLNEKLFF.

This chain links TRBV5-6 with TRBJ1-2; TRBD1 might be the D (6 bases). The CDR3 is 13 residues long. Germline loops: CDR1 SGHDT, CDR2 YYEEEE. V was cut by 3 bases and J by 2 bases, with 8 bases left in between. In DNA form, the CDR3 reads TGTGCCAGCAGCTCGGGACAAAACTATGGCTACACCTTC. Translating gives CASSSGQNYGYTF.

This chain connects TRBV6-4 to TRBJ2-3, with 9 bases that match TRBD2. CDR3 length: 15 residues. Germline values: CDR1 MRHNA, CDR2 SNTAGT. Trimming removed 3 bases from V and 3 bases from J; junction bases left unmatched: 4. The CDR3, as DNA: TGTGCCAGCAGTGAAGGCGGGGGGGCAACAGATACGCAGTATTTT. Translated, it gives CASSEGGGATDTQYF.

The V and J genes are TRBV2 and TRBJ2-5; 9 bases align to TRBD1. The CDR3 consists of 13 residues. Trimming cost V 11 bases and J 1 base; bases outside gene matches: 5. Germline CDR1 SNHLY, CDR2 FYNNEI. The DNA for the CDR3 is TGTGCCGGCGGGGACAGGGCCCAAGAGACCCAGTACTTC. Its translation: CAGGDRAQETQYF.

The chain combines TRBV28 with TRBJ2-3, with a possible D match to TRBD1 (6 bases). Germline V gene sequence: CDR1 MDHEN, CDR2 SYDVKM. This CDR3 is 15 amino acids long. V lost 6 bases and J lost 2, with 15 bases in between. This CDR3 reads CASSHGGSITDTQYF. The CDR3 DNA follows: TGTGCCAGCAGCCATGGGGGCAGCATCACAGATACGCAGTATTTT.

The CDR3 reads CASSWTSNFDEQYF. CDR3 coding DNA: TGTGCCAGCAGTTGGACTAGCAATTTCGACGAGCAGTACTTC. J is TRBJ2-7 and V is TRBV27; 8 nucleotides line up with TRBD2. The CDR3 covers 14 residues. Trimming at V came to 4 bases and at J to 5 bases, leaving 7 bases not matched to a gene. Germline V gene data show CDR1 as MNHEY and CDR2 as SMNVEV (reference sequence).

The chain is built from TRBV4-1 and TRBJ2-1; 8 nucleotides match TRBD1. V gave up 4 bases and J gave up 6 bases; unmatched junction bases: 11. The germline V gene encodes CDR1 MGHRA and CDR2 YSYEKL. This CDR3 is built from 16 residues. The CDR3 nucleotides read TGCGCCAGCAGCCCCGGGACAGGATTGGAAAGCAATGAGCAGTTCTTC. This encodes CASSPGTGLESNEQFF.

The chain links TRBV7-6 to TRBJ2-1; TRBD1 agrees at 10 bases. The J segment lost 8 bases and the V segment lost 6 bases, leaving 7 bases of the junction unmatched. Per germline, CDR1 SGHVS and CDR2 FNYEAQ. There are 14 residues in the CDR3. This CDR3 is CASSTGTGVHEQFF. DNA of the CDR3: TGTGCCAGCAGTACCGGGACAGGGGTCCATGAGCAGTTCTTC.

The V and J genes are TRBV6-4 and TRBJ2-1, with TRBD2 identical over 13 bases. Unmatched junction bases numbered 5, after V lost 6 bases and J lost 6 bases. CDR3 length equals 15 residues. Looked up from germline, CDR1 is MRHNA and CDR2 is SNTAGT. The CDR3 sequence: CASSPTSGGGNEQFF. The DNA of the CDR3 is TGTGCCAGCAGCCCCACTAGCGGGGGGGGCAATGAGCAGTTCTTC.

The chain carries TRBV4-1 and TRBJ2-4; 9 bases agree with TRBD2. Germline V lookup: CDR1 MGHRA, CDR2 YSYEKL. This CDR3 region has 16 residues. J was trimmed by 6 bases and V by 4 bases; bases with no gene match: 10. The CDR3 bases are TGCGCCAGCAGCCTACATAGCGGGGGAGCGGGAAACATTCAGTACTTC. Encoded protein: CASSLHSGGAGNIQYF.